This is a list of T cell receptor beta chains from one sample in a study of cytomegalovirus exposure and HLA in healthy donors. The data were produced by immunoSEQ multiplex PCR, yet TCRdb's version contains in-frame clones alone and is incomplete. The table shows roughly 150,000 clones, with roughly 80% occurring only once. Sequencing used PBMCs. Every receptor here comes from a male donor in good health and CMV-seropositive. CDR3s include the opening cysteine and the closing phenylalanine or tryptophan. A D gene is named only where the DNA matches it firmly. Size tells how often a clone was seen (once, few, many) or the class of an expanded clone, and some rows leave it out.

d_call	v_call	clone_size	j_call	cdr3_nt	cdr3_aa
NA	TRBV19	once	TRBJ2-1	TGTGCCAGTACCACGGGACTGAAAACCCACCTCTCCTACAATGAGCAGTTCTTC	CASTTGLKTHLSYNEQFF
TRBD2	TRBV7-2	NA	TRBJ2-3	TGTGCCAGCAGCTCCGGGACTAGCGGGGCAGATACGCAGTATTTT	CASSSGTSGADTQYF
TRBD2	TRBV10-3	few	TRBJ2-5	TGTGCCATCAGTGGCGGGGGAAACGGAAGGGAGACCCAGTACTTC	CAISGGGNGRETQYF
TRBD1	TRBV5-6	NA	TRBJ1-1	TGTGCCAGCAGCTTCCGGGACAGGGTAACGTACGCTGAAGCTTTCTTT	CASSFRDRVTYAEAFF
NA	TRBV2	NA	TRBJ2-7	TGTGCCAGCAGGCAGGGTGGGCGGGAGCAGTACTTC	CASRQGGREQYF
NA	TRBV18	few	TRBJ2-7	TGTGCCAGCTCACCACCGGCAGGGCCCCTCGAGCAGTACTTC	CASSPPAGPLEQYF
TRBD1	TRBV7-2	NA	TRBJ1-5	TGTGCCAGCAGCTTAGTGACAGGGGGAGATCAGCCCCAGCATTTT	CASSLVTGGDQPQHF
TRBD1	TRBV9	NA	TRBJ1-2	TGTGCCAGCAGCCCCAACAGGGGGCTGAACTATGGCTACACCTTC	CASSPNRGLNYGYTF
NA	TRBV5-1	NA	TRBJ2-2	TGCGCCAGCAGCTTGGGAACTGCGATCACCGGGGAGCTGTTTTTT	CASSLGTAITGELFF
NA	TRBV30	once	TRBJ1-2	TGTGCCTGGAGGGAAGGGGCTCGTACCCGGTCGAACTATGGCTACACCTTC	CAWREGARTRSNYGYTF
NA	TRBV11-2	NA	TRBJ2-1	TGTGCCAGCAGACGAGGGTGGGGGCGTTCGGACAATGAGCAGTTCTTC	CASRRGWGRSDNEQFF
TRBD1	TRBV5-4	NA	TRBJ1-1	TGTGCCAGCAGCTCTCGGACAGGGGGTGTCACTGAAGCTTTCTTT	CASSSRTGGVTEAFF
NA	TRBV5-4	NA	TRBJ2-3	TGTGCCAGCAGCTTGGTCGGGGGGCCGCAAGATACGCAGTATTTT	CASSLVGGPQDTQYF
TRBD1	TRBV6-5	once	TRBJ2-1	TGTGCCAGCAGTCCCCGACAGGGCAATGAGCAGTTCTTC	CASSPRQGNEQFF
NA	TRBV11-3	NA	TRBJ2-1	TGTGCCAGCAGCTTCCTACTAAACAATGAGCAGTTCTTC	CASSFLLNNEQFF
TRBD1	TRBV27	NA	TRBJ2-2	TGTGCCAGCAGATTTGGGGACAGTCGCTACGGGGAGCTGTTTTTT	CASRFGDSRYGELFF
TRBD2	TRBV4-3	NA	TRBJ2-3	TGCGCCAGCAGCCAGGGGGGGAGCACAGATACGCAGTATTTT	CASSQGGSTDTQYF
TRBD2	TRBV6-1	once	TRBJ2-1	TGTGCCAGCGCTGAGGGGAGGGGCGTTGAGCAGTTCTTC	CASAEGRGVEQFF
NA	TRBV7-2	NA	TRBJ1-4	TGTGCCAGCAGCCAAATTCTGGACAGCCCCGATGAAAAACTGTTTTTT	CASSQILDSPDEKLFF
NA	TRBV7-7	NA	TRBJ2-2	TGTGCCAGCAGCTTGAACAGCCCCGGGGAGCTGTTTTTT	CASSLNSPGELFF
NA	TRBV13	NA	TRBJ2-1	TGTGCCAGCAGCTCCCGGGACACCCCCTACAATGAGCAGTTCTTC	CASSSRDTPYNEQFF
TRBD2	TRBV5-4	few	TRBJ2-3	TGTGCCAGCAGCCTTCAACTAGCGGGACTACGTAATACGCAGTATTTT	CASSLQLAGLRNTQYF
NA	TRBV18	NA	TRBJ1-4	TGTGCCAGCTCCCTAATTGATCCTTTGGCTAATGAAAAACTGTTTTTT	CASSLIDPLANEKLFF
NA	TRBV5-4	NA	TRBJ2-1	TGTGCCAGCAGCTTGGGACTAGACGAACACAATGAGCAGTTCTTC	CASSLGLDEHNEQFF
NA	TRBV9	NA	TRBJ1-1	TGTGCCAGCAGCTCCGGACTCCTGAACACTGAAGCTTTCTTT	CASSSGLLNTEAFF
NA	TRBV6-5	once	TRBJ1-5	TGTGCCAGCAGTTCCCCTCGGGGCAATCAGCCCCAGCATTTT	CASSSPRGNQPQHF